The rows below give T cell receptor beta chains drawn from one sample of a study of T cells in localized non-small cell lung cancer. Clones were read by immunoSEQ multiplex PCR, and TCRdb kept only the in-frame ones, dropping some. The data hold tens of thousands of clones, with roughly 86% observed a single time. The sample here was peripheral blood, taken before any cancer treatment. Receptor source: a man between 40 and 70 years old with stage I squamous cell lung carcinoma. The CDR3 runs from the conserved cysteine through the conserved F or W. Clone size is shown for a subset of rows, as once, few, many or a class of expanded clone.

>TRBJ2-7|TRBV7-6|.|15
CASSFSGQGEYEQYF
>TRBJ2-5|TRBV14|many|13
CASSQPMGETQYF
>TRBJ2-2|TRBV30|few|14
CAWSKGIGTGELFF
>TRBJ2-1|TRBV11-2|once|18
CASSLGLGEGQSYNEQFF
>TRBJ1-1|TRBV9|.|16
CASSVGQSVFGEEAFF
>TRBJ2-7|TRBV6-1|.|12
CASGDRFYEQYF
>TRBJ1-4|TRBV7-9|.|15
CASSLKGGANEKLFF
>TRBJ1-2|TRBV6-5|.|14
CASSYLTGNYGYTF
>TRBJ1-1|TRBV9|.|12
CASSVVTNEAFF
>TRBJ1-5|TRBV2|.|15
CASREKSGLYQPQHF
>TRBJ2-7|TRBV28|.|13
CASSLWQTYEQYF